This T cell receptor (beta chain) was found in a study of Graves' ophthalmopathy and Graves' hyperthyroidism. Study-level information: Prior to any treatment, peripheral blood was collected at the time of initial diagnosis.

The CDR3 runs 12 residues. Germline lookup yields CDR1 ENHRY and CDR2 SYGVKD. Trimming took 3 bases from V and 11 from J, leaving 13 bases between them. The TCR beta CDR3 regions underwent amplification from RNA transcripts. Following a first-round RT-PCR that used HTBI primers, a second-round multiplex PCR was carried out. A single record per CDR3 protein comes from TCRdb applying MiXCR to the multiplex PCR reads. The sample includes 260,000 or so distinct CDR3 sequences, less than 55% of them seen just once. The sample holds many counts of this clonotype. This receptor was taken from an adult man with Graves' ophthalmopathy. Sequencing input: peripheral blood. The chain employs TRBV10-3 and TRBJ1-1, with D uncertain. The DNA for the CDR3 is TGTGCCATCAGTGAACAACGCGGGAGGGCTTTCTTT. Its protein product is CAISEQRGRAFF.